This T cell receptor (beta chain) originates from a study of blood T cells in healthy people across ages. Alongside a J-beta primer mix, a sample-barcoded 5' primer served in a second PCR lasting about 6 to 12 cycles. TCRdb re-called the 5' RACE reads through MiXCR, storing one row per CDR3 protein. The table lists 250,000 to 300,000 distinct CDR3 sequences, roughly 29% of them singletons. Only one count was recorded for this clonotype. Trimming shortened V by 2 bases and J by 0 bases, and 15 bases separated the two germline ends. CDR1 and CDR2 (germline): SGDLS, YYNGEE. CDR3 length: 17 residues. Input material: blood. This rearrangement joins TRBV9 to TRBJ2-4; D gene ambiguous. The source of this sequence is a woman aged 70 to 79 in good health. The CDR3 nucleotides are TGTGCCAGCAGCGTCTTTAAGGGCGGTTTAGCCAAAAACATTCAGTACTTC. Translating gives CASSVFKGGLAKNIQYF.